A selection of T cell receptor beta chains follows, all from one sample in a study of blood T cell repertoires in COVID-19. This table comes from immunoSEQ multiplex PCR, and its TCRdb copy is limited to in-frame clones, with some not included. The sample lists over 45,000 clones, roughly four fifths occurring once. Sample: peripheral blood. Receptors originate from a woman older than 75 with acute or convalescent COVID-19. Both conserved end residues are part of each CDR3. The order of the fields is V gene, clone size, J gene, D gene, CDR3 DNA, CDR3 protein. The D gene is left open where the match is weak. The size of a clone is reported for some rows only, either as once, few or many, or as a class for expanded clones.

V gene: TRBV2; clone size: NA; J gene: TRBJ1-1; D gene: NA; CDR3 DNA: TGTGCCAGCAGGAAACTACAGGGATTGAACACTGAAGCTTTCTTT; CDR3 protein: CASRKLQGLNTEAFF
V gene: TRBV28; clone size: NA; J gene: TRBJ1-2; D gene: TRBD1; CDR3 DNA: TGTGCCATCAAAGGTTTAGGGACAGGTCCCTATGGCTACACCTTC; CDR3 protein: CAIKGLGTGPYGYTF
V gene: TRBV19; clone size: NA; J gene: TRBJ2-1; D gene: TRBD1; CDR3 DNA: TGTGCCAGTAAGCCGGGACAGGGGGACAATGAGCAGTTCTTC; CDR3 protein: CASKPGQGDNEQFF
V gene: TRBV19; clone size: NA; J gene: TRBJ1-5; D gene: TRBD1; CDR3 DNA: TGTGCCAGTAGTGTCCAGGGGGTCGGCAATCAGCCCCAGCATTTT; CDR3 protein: CASSVQGVGNQPQHF
V gene: TRBV11-2; clone size: NA; J gene: TRBJ2-7; D gene: TRBD1; CDR3 DNA: TGTGCCAGCAGCTCCTCGACAGGGACCGAGCAGTACTTC; CDR3 protein: CASSSSTGTEQYF
V gene: TRBV19; clone size: NA; J gene: TRBJ1-2; D gene: TRBD1; CDR3 DNA: TGTGCCAGTAGTATTAGCGGACAGGGGGCGAACCACTATGGCTACACCTTC; CDR3 protein: CASSISGQGANHYGYTF
V gene: TRBV27; clone size: NA; J gene: TRBJ1-5; D gene: NA; CDR3 DNA: TGTGCCAGCAGTAAAAACAGGAATCAGCCCCAGCATTTT; CDR3 protein: CASSKNRNQPQHF
V gene: TRBV6-6; clone size: few; J gene: TRBJ1-5; D gene: TRBD1; CDR3 DNA: TGTGCCAGCAGTCCCCCAGGGGGTCAGCAGCCCCAGCATTTT; CDR3 protein: CASSPPGGQQPQHF
V gene: TRBV5-1; clone size: NA; J gene: TRBJ2-3; D gene: TRBD2; CDR3 DNA: TGCGCCAGCAGCTCCGGGGCGACTAGCGGGGGGGCGAGAGATACGCAGTATTTT; CDR3 protein: CASSSGATSGGARDTQYF
V gene: TRBV7-9; clone size: NA; J gene: TRBJ1-4; D gene: NA; CDR3 DNA: TGTGCCAGCAGTCGTGCAGAAGGGACTACGGAAAAACTGTTTTTT; CDR3 protein: CASSRAEGTTEKLFF
V gene: TRBV5-1; clone size: NA; J gene: TRBJ2-7; D gene: TRBD2; CDR3 DNA: TGCGCCAGCAGCTTCCTAGCGGATCCTCCCTACGAGCAGTACTTC; CDR3 protein: CASSFLADPPYEQYF
V gene: TRBV30; clone size: NA; J gene: TRBJ2-4; D gene: NA; CDR3 DNA: TGTGCCTGGAGTGGTTGGGCCGGGACCAAAAACATTCAGTACTTC; CDR3 protein: CAWSGWAGTKNIQYF
V gene: TRBV3-1/TRBV3-2; clone size: NA; J gene: TRBJ1-1; D gene: NA; CDR3 DNA: TGTGCCAGCAGCCAAGAGGGGGGGGTGATGACTGAAGCTTTCTTT; CDR3 protein: CASSQEGGVMTEAFF
V gene: TRBV3-1/TRBV3-2; clone size: NA; J gene: TRBJ1-5; D gene: NA; CDR3 DNA: TGTGCCAGCAGCCAAACGCAGGGAAGTCAGCCCCAGCATTTT; CDR3 protein: CASSQTQGSQPQHF
V gene: TRBV3-1/TRBV3-2; clone size: NA; J gene: TRBJ1-6; D gene: TRBD1; CDR3 DNA: TGTGCCAGCAGCCCCACCGTCTGGGACAGTCTTAATTCACCCCTCCACTTT; CDR3 protein: CASSPTVWDSLNSPLHF
V gene: TRBV19; clone size: NA; J gene: TRBJ1-1; D gene: NA; CDR3 DNA: TGTGCCACCTCAGGGAACAGGGCCACTGAAGCTTTCTTT; CDR3 protein: CATSGNRATEAFF
V gene: TRBV7-9; clone size: NA; J gene: TRBJ2-3; D gene: TRBD2; CDR3 DNA: TGTGCCAGCAGCTTAGGGGCTAGCGGGAACACAGATACGCAGTATTTT; CDR3 protein: CASSLGASGNTDTQYF
V gene: TRBV30; clone size: NA; J gene: TRBJ2-5; D gene: TRBD2; CDR3 DNA: TGTGCCTGGAGTGGAGGCGGGAGGGCCGGGGAGACCCAGTACTTC; CDR3 protein: CAWSGGGRAGETQYF
V gene: TRBV30; clone size: NA; J gene: TRBJ1-6; D gene: TRBD1; CDR3 DNA: TGTGCCTGGGAGGGCAGGGGGACCGTTCCCCTCCACTTT; CDR3 protein: CAWEGRGTVPLHF
V gene: TRBV9; clone size: NA; J gene: TRBJ2-2; D gene: TRBD2; CDR3 DNA: TGTGCCAGCAGCGTTCTAGCGGGCACCGGGGAGCTGTTTTTT; CDR3 protein: CASSVLAGTGELFF
V gene: TRBV27; clone size: NA; J gene: TRBJ2-2; D gene: TRBD2; CDR3 DNA: TGTGCCAGCAGTTTACGGGGGCTAGCGGGGGACGGGGAGCTGTTTTTT; CDR3 protein: CASSLRGLAGDGELFF
V gene: TRBV28; clone size: NA; J gene: TRBJ1-1; D gene: NA; CDR3 DNA: TGTGCCAGCAGTCTCGAGACAGGGAACACTGAAGCTTTCTTT; CDR3 protein: CASSLETGNTEAFF
V gene: TRBV28; clone size: NA; J gene: TRBJ1-1; D gene: NA; CDR3 DNA: TGTGCCAGCAGTTCAGGGGTAGTCGATTCTGAAGCTTTCTTT; CDR3 protein: CASSSGVVDSEAFF
V gene: TRBV5-8; clone size: NA; J gene: TRBJ2-1; D gene: TRBD2; CDR3 DNA: TGTGCCAGCAGCCGAACTAGCGGGAGGTTTTATGAGCAGTTCTTC; CDR3 protein: CASSRTSGRFYEQFF
V gene: TRBV23-1; clone size: few; J gene: TRBJ2-7; D gene: TRBD1; CDR3 DNA: TGCGCCGGCGGACAGGGTACGAACGAGCAGTACTTC; CDR3 protein: CAGGQGTNEQYF
V gene: TRBV27; clone size: NA; J gene: TRBJ2-3; D gene: NA; CDR3 DNA: TGTGCCAGCGGAACCAGGGCTGCGGCCACAGATACGCAGTATTTT; CDR3 protein: CASGTRAAATDTQYF
V gene: TRBV24-1; clone size: NA; J gene: TRBJ2-2; D gene: NA; CDR3 DNA: TGTGCCACCAGTGATCCGGGGGCAGGGAGGGACACCGGGGAGCTGTTTTTT; CDR3 protein: CATSDPGAGRDTGELFF
V gene: TRBV6-5; clone size: NA; J gene: TRBJ2-7; D gene: TRBD1; CDR3 DNA: TGTGCCAGCAGTTACAGGGGACAGGGCTACGAGCAGTACTTC; CDR3 protein: CASSYRGQGYEQYF
V gene: TRBV5-5; clone size: NA; J gene: TRBJ2-2; D gene: NA; CDR3 DNA: TGTGCCAGCAGCTTGTCAGGGGCACGCGGGGAGCTGTTTTTT; CDR3 protein: CASSLSGARGELFF
V gene: TRBV24-1; clone size: NA; J gene: TRBJ2-3; D gene: NA; CDR3 DNA: TGTGCCACCAGCGAACCAGGCACAGATACGCAGTATTTT; CDR3 protein: CATSEPGTDTQYF
V gene: TRBV27; clone size: NA; J gene: TRBJ2-2; D gene: NA; CDR3 DNA: TGTGCCAGCAGGGCGGGGACGAACACCGGGGAGCTGTTTTTT; CDR3 protein: CASRAGTNTGELFF
V gene: TRBV11-2; clone size: NA; J gene: TRBJ2-3; D gene: NA; CDR3 DNA: TGTGCCAGCAGGGGTAGGCTGCGAGGTACTAGCACAGATACGCAGTATTTT; CDR3 protein: CASRGRLRGTSTDTQYF
V gene: TRBV24-1; clone size: NA; J gene: TRBJ2-3; D gene: TRBD1; CDR3 DNA: TGTGCCACCAGTGATTTGGGACAGGGAAGTAGGACAGATACGCAGTATTTT; CDR3 protein: CATSDLGQGSRTDTQYF
V gene: TRBV30; clone size: NA; J gene: TRBJ1-2; D gene: TRBD1; CDR3 DNA: TGTGCCTGGAGTGCGGACAGGGGCAACTATGGCTACACCTTC; CDR3 protein: CAWSADRGNYGYTF
V gene: TRBV11-3; clone size: NA; J gene: TRBJ2-1; D gene: NA; CDR3 DNA: TGTGCCAGCAGCTCGAGGGGGGGCCATTCTGAGCAGTTCTTC; CDR3 protein: CASSSRGGHSEQFF